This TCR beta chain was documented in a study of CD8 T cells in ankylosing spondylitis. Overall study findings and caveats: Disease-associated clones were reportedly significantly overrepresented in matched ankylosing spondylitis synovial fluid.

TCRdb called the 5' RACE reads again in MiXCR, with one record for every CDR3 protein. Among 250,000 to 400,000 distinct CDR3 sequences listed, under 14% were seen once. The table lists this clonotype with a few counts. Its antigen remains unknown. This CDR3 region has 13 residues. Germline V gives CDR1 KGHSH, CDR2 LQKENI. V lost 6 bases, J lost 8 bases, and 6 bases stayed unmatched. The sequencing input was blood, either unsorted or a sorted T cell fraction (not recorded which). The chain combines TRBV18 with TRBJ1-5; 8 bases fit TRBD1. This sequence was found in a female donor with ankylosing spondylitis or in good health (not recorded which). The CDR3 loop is CASSGQGREPQHF. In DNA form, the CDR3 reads TGTGCCAGCTCCGGACAGGGACGTGAGCCCCAGCATTTT.